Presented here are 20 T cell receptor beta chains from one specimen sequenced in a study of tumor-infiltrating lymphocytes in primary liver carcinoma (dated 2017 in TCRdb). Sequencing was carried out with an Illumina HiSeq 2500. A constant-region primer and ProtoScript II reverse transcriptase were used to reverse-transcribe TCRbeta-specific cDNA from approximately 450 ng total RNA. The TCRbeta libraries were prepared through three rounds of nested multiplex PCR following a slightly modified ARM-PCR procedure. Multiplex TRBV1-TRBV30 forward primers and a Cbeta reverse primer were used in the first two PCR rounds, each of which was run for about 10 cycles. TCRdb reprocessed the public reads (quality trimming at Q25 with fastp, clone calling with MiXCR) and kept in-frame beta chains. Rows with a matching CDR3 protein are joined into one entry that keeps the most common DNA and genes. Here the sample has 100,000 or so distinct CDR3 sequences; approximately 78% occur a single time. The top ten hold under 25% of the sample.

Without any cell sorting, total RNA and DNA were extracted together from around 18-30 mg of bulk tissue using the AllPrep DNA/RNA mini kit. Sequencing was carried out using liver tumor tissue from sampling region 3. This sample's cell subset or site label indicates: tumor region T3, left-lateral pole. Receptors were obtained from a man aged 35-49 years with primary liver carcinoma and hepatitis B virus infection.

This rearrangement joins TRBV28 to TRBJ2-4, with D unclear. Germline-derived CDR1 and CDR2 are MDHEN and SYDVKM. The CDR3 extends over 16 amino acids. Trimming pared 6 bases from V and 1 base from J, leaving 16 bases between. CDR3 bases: TGTGCCAGCAGAACATACCGGGCTAAGGCCAAAAACATTCAGTACTTC. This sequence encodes CASRTYRAKAKNIQYF.

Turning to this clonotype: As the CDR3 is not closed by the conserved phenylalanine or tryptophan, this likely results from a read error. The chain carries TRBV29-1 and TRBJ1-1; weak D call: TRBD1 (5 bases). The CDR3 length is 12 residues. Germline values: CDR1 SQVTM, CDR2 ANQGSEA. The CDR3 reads CGVSQGRDEAFI. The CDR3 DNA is TGCGGCGTCTCTCAGGGCAGGGATGAAGCTTTCATT.

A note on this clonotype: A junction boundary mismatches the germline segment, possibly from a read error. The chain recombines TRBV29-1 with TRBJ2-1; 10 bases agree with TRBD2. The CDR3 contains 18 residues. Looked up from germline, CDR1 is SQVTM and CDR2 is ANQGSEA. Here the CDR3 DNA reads TGCATCGTTGGAGGCATGCGCACTAGCGGGAATCGGTACAATGAGCAGTTCTTC. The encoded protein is CIVGGMRTSGNRYNEQFF.

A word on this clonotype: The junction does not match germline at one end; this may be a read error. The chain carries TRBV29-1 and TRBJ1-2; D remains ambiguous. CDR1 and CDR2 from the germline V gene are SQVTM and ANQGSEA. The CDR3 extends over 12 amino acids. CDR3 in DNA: TGCAGCCTTGCTAGGACCGACTATGGCTTCACCTTC. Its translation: CSLARTDYGFTF.

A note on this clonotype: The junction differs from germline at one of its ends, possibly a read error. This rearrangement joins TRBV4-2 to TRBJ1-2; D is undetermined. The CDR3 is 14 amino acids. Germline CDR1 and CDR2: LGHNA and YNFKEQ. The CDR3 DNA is TGTGCCAGCTGCCAAGATAGGAGAGCGAATGGCTACACCTTC. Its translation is CASCQDRRANGYTF.

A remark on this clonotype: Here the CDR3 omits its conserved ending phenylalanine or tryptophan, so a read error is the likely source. CDR3 DNA: TGTGCCATCCAAGTCACAGATACGCAGTATTCA. This gives the protein CAIQVTDTQYS. This chain connects TRBV10-3 to TRBJ2-3; D gene uncertain. The V and J ends lost 8 bases and 2 bases respectively, with 5 bases between them. This CDR3 is built from 11 residues. The germline V gene encodes CDR1 ENHRY and CDR2 SYGVKD.

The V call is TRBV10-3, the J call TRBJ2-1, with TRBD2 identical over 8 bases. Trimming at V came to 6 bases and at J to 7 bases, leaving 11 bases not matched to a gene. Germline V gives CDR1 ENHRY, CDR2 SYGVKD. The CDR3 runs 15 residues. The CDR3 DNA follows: TGTGCCATCAGGAGGAATAGCGGGGCCCATAATGAGCAGTTCTTC. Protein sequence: CAIRRNSGAHNEQFF.

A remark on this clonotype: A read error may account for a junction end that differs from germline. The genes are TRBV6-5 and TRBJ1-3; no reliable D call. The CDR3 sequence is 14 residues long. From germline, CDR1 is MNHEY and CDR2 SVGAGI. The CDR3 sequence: CASRPKASGKTIYF. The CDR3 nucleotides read TGTGCCAGCAGGCCCAAAGCCTCTGGAAAGACCATATATTTT.

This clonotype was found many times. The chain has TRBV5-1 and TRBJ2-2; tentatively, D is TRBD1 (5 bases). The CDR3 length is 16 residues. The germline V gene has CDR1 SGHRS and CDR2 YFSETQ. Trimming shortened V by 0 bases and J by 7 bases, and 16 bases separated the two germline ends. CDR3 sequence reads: CASSLAGRALDGELFF. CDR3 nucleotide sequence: TGCGCCAGCAGCTTGGCGGGCAGGGCCCTTGACGGGGAGCTGTTTTTT.

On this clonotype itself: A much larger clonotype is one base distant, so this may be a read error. CDR3 amino acids: CASLGVRKTQYF. The CDR3 bases are TGTGCCTCACTAGGAGTACGCAAGACCCAGTACTTC. The V call is TRBV30, the J call TRBJ2-5; a weak D match, TRBD2 (5 bases). CDR1 and CDR2 (germline): GTSNPN, SVGIG (reference sequence). This CDR3 spans 12 amino acids. V lost 7 bases, J lost 6 bases, and 15 bases lay in between.

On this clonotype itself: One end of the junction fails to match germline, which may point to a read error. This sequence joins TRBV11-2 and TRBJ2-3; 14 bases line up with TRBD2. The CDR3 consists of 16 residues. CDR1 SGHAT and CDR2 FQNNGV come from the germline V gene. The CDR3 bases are TGTGCCAGCAGCTCGGGACTAGCGGGAGTGTTGGTTACGCGGTATTTT. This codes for CASSSGLAGVLVTRYF.

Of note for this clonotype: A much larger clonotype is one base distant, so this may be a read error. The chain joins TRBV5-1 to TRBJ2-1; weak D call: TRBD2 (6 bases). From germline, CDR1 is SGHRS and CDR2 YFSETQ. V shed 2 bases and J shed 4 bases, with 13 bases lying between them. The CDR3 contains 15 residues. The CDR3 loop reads CASSFRGGVYNEQFF. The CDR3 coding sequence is TGCGCCAGCAGCTTCCGGGGCGGGGTATACAATGAGCAGTTCTTC.

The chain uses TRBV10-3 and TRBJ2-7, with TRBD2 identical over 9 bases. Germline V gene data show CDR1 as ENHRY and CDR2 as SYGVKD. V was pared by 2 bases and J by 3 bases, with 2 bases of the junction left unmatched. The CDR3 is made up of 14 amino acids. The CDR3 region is CAISEAGGGYEQYF. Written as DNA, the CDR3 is TGTGCCATCAGTGAGGCGGGAGGGGGCTACGAGCAGTACTTC.

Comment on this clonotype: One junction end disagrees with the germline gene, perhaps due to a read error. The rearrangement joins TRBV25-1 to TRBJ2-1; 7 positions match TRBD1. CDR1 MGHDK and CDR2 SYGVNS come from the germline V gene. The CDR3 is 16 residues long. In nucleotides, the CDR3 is TGTGCCAGCAGTGAATATAAGGGACAGAGTTACAATGGGCAGTTCTTC. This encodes CASSEYKGQSYNGQFF.

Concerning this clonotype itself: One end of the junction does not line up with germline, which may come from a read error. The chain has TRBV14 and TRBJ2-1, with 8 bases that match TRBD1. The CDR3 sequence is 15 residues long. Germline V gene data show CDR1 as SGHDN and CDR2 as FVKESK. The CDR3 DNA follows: TGTGCCAGCAGCCACGTTCGAGCAGGGGGCATTGAGCTGTTCTTC. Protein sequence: CASSHVRAGGIELFF.

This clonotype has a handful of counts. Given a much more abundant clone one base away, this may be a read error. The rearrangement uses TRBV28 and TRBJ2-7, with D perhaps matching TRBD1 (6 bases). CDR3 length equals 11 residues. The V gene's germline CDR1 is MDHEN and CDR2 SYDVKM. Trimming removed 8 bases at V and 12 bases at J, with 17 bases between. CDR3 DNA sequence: TGTGCCAGCTGCTATAGGACAGATTTGTACTTC. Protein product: CASCYRTDLYF.

The chain's CDR3 is CSAITSGTGTPCEQYF. In DNA form, the CDR3 reads TGCAGCGCCATAACATCTGGGACCGGCACACCCTGCGAGCAGTACTTC. The chain links TRBV29-1 to TRBJ2-7; TRBD1 or TRBD2 may be the D gene (5 bases each). The CDR3 totals 16 residues. Trimming shortened V by 7 bases and J by 6 bases, and 28 bases separated the two germline ends. CDR1 is SQVTM and CDR2 is ANQGSEA in the germline V gene.

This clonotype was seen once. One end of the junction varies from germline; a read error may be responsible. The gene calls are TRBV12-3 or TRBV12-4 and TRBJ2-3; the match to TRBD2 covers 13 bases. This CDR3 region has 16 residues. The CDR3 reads CASSRRTSGSTNTQYF. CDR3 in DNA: TGTGCCAGCAGCCGTCGGACTAGCGGGAGTACAAATACACAGTATTTT.

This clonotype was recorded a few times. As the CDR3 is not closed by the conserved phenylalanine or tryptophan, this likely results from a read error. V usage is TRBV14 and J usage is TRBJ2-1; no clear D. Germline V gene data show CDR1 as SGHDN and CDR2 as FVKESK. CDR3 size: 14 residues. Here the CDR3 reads CANSQNLDTSEQFL. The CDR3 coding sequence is TGTGCCAACAGCCAAAATCTCGACACCAGTGAGCAGTTCTTA.

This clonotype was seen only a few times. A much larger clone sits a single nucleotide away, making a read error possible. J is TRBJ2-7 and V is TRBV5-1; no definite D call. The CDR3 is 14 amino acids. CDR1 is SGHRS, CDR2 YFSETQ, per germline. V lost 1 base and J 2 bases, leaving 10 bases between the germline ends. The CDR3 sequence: CASSLYPSTYEQYF. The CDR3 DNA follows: TGCGCCAGCAGCTTGTATCCTTCCACCTACGAGCAGTACTTC.